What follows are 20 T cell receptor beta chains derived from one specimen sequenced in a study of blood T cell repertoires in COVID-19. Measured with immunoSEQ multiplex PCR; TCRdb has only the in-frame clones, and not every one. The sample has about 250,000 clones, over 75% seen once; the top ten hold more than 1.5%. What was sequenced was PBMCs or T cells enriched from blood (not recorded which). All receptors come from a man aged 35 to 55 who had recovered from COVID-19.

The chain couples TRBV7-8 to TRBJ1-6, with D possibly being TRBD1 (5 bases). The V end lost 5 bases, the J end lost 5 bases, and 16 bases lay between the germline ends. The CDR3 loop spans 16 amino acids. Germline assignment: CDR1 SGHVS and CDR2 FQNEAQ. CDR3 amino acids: CASSASWGNNNSPLHF. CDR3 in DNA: TGTGCCAGCAGCGCTTCCTGGGGCAATAATAATTCACCCCTCCACTTT.

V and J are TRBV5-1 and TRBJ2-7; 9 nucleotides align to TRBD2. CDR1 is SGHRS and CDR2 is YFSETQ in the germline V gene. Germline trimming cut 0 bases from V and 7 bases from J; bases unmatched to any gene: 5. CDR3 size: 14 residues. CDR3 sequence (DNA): TGCGCCAGCAGCTTGGTGCTAGCGGGGCCGGAGCAGTACTTC. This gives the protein CASSLVLAGPEQYF.

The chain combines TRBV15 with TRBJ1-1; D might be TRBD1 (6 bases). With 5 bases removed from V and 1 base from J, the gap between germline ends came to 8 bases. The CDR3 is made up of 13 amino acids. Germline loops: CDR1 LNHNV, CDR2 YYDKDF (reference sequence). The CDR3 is CATSAGANTEAFF. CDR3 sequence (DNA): TGTGCCACCAGCGCGGGGGCGAACACTGAAGCTTTCTTT.

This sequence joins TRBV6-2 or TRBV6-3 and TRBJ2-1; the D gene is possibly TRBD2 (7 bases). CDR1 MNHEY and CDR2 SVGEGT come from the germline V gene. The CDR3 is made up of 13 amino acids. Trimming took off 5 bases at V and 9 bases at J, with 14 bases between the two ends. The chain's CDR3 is CASSTTGRAEQFF. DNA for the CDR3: TGTGCCAGCAGTACAACAGGGAGGGCTGAGCAGTTCTTC.

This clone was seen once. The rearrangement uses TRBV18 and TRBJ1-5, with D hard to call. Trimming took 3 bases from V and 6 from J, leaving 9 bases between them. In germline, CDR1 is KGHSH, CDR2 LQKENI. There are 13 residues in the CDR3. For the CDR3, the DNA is TGTGCCAGCTCACCTCTCCGGGGTCAGCCCCAGCATTTT. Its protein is CASSPLRGQPQHF.

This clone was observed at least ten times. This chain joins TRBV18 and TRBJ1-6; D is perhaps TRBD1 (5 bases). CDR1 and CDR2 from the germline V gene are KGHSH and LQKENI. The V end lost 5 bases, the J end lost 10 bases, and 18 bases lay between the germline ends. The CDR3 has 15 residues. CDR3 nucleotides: TGTGCCAGCTCATCGCAGGACGGGGGACCGTCACCCCTCCACTTT. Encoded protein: CASSSQDGGPSPLHF.

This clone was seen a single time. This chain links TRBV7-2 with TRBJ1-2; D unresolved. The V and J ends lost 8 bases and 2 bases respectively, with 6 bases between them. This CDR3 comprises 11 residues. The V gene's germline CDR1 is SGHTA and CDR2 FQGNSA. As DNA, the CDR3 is TGTGCCAGCGAGCAAAACTATGGCTACACCTTC. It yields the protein CASEQNYGYTF.

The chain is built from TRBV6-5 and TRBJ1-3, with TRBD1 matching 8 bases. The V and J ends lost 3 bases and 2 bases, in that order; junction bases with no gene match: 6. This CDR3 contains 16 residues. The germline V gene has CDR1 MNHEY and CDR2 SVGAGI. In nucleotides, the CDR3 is TGTGCCAGCAGTTATGGACAGGGATTTACTGGAAACACCATATATTTT. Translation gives CASSYGQGFTGNTIYF.

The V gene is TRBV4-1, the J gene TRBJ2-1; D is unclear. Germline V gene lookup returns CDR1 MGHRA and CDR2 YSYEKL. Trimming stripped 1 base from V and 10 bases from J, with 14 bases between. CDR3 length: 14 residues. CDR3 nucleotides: TGCGCCAGCAGCCAAGTTGGAGACGGTTCGGAGCAGTTCTTC. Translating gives CASSQVGDGSEQFF.

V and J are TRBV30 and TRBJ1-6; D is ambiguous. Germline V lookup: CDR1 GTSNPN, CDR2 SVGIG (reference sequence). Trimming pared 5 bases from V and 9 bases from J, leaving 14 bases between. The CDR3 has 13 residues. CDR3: CAWDPRGSSPLHF. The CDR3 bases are TGTGCCTGGGACCCCCGAGGGAGTTCACCCCTCCACTTT.

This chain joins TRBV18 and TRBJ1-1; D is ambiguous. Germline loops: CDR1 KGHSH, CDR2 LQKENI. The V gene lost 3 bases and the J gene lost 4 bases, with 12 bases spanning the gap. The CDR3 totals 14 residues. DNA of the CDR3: TGTGCCAGCTCACCTAGGCAGGATGGCACTGAAGCTTTCTTT. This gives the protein CASSPRQDGTEAFF.

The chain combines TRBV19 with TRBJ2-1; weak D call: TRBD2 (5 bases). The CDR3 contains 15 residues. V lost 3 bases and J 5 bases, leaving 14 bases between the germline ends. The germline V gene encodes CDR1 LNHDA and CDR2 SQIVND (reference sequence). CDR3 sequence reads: CASSISSGSHNEQFF. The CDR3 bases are TGTGCCAGTAGTATCTCTTCGGGGTCCCACAATGAGCAGTTCTTC.

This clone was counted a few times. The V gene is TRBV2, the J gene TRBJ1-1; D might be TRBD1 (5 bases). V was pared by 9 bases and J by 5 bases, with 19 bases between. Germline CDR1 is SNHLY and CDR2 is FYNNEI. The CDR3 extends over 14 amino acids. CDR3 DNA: TGTGCCAGGGGGGTAGCGGTTTCTTCTACTGAAGCTTTCTTT. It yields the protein CARGVAVSSTEAFF.

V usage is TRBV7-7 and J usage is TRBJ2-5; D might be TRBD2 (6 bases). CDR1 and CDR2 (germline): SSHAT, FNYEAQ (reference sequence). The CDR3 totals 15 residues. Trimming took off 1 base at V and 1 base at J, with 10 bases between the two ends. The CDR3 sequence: CASSLVGLLQETQYF. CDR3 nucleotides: TGTGCCAGCAGCTTAGTGGGACTTCTCCAAGAGACCCAGTACTTC. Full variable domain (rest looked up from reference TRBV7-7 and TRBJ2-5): GAGVSQSPRYKVTKRGQDVTLRCDPISSHATLYWYQQALGQGPEFLTYFNYEAQPDKSGLPSDRFSAERPEGSISTLTIQRTEQRDSAMYRCASSLVGLLQETQYFGPGTRLLVL.

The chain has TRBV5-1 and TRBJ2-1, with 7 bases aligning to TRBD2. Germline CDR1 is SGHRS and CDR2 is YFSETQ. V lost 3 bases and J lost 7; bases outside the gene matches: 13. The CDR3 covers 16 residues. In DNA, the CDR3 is TGCGCCAGCAGCTCACCCGCGGTGACTAGCACAAATGAGCAGTTCTTC. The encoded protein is CASSSPAVTSTNEQFF.

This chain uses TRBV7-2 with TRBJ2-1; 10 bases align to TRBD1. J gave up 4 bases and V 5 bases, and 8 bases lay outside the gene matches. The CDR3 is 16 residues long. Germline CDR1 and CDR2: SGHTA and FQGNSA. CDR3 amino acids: CASSPTGQGPYNEQFF. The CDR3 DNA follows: TGTGCCAGCAGCCCTACGGGACAGGGGCCATACAATGAGCAGTTCTTC.

The CDR3, as DNA: TGTGCCAGCAAGGACAGTTTCCAAGAGACCCAGTACTTC. Translated, it gives CASKDSFQETQYF. This chain connects TRBV28 to TRBJ2-5; TRBD1 is a possible D gene (6 bases). The CDR3 is made up of 13 amino acids. The germline V and J ends were trimmed by 7 bases and 1 base, with 10 bases remaining between them. The germline V gene has CDR1 MDHEN and CDR2 SYDVKM. The entire variable domain, with the rest obtained from reference TRBV28 and TRBJ2-5, is as follows: DVKVTQSSRYLVKRTGEKVFLECVQDMDHENMFWYRQDPGLGLRLIYFSYDVKMKEKGDIPEGYSVSREKKERFSLILESASTNQTSMYLCASKDSFQETQYFGPGTRLLVL.

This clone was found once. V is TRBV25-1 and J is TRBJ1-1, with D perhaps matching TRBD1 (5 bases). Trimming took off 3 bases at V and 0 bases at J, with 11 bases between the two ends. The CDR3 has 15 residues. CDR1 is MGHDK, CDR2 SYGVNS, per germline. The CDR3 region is CASSDSTVMNTEAFF. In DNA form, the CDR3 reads TGTGCCAGCAGTGACTCGACAGTAATGAACACTGAAGCTTTCTTT.

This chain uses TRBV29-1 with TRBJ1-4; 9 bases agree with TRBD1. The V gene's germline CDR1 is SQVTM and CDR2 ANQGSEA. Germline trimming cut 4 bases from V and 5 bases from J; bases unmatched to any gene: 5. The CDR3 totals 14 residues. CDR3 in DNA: TGCAGCGTTGGCGTAGGGACAGGGAATGAAAAACTGTTTTTT. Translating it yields CSVGVGTGNEKLFF.

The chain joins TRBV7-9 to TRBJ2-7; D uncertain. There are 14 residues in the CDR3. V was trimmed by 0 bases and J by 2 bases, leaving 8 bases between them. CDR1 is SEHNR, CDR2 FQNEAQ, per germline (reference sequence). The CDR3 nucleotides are TGTGCCAGCAGCTTAGCTCAGATAACCTACGAGCAGTACTTC. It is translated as CASSLAQITYEQYF.